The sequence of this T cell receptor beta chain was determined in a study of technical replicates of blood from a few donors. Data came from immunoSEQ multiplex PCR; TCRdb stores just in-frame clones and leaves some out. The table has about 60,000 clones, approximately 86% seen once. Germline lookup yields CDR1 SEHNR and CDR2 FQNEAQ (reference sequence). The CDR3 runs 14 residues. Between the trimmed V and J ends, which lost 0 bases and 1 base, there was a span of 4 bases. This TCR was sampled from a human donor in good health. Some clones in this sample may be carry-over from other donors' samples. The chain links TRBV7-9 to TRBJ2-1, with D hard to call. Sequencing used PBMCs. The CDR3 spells CASSLAESYNEQFF. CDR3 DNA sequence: TGTGCCAGCAGCTTAGCTGAGTCCTACAATGAGCAGTTCTTC.